The 9 T cell receptor beta chains in this list originate from one sample, sequenced in a study of T-cell reconstitution after alpha-beta-depleted transplantation in children. Unique molecular identifiers were incorporated into the prepared TCRbeta library. TCRdb re-analysed the PCR reads in MiXCR, keeping a single row per CDR3 protein. The data hold 350,000 to 500,000 distinct CDR3 sequences, with about 40% observed a single time. The material sequenced was PBMCs, taken before TCRalphabeta/CD19-depleted stem cell transplant. The receptors stem from a girl aged 2 to 9 with aplastic anemia, due to receive a stem cell transplant.

This chain connects TRBV7-8 to TRBJ2-7; tentatively, D is TRBD1 or TRBD2 (5 bases each). V lost 5 bases, J lost 2 bases, and 19 bases lay in between. The CDR3 is made up of 16 amino acids. Germline V gene data show CDR1 as SGHVS and CDR2 as FQNEAQ. Here the CDR3 reads CASSQLGEPITYEQYF. CDR3 sequence (DNA): TGTGCCAGCAGCCAATTGGGGGAGCCTATCACCTACGAGCAGTACTTC.

This clonotype came up a few times. This chain links TRBV27 with TRBJ1-5, with 8 bases that match TRBD1. V gave up 6 bases and J gave up 1 base; unmatched junction bases: 5. CDR3 length: 15 residues. Germline CDR1 is MNHEY and CDR2 is SMNVEV (reference sequence). CDR3 in DNA: TGTGCCAGCAGCCCCGGACAGGGCAGCAATCAGCCCCAGCATTTT. Translated: CASSPGQGSNQPQHF.

This clonotype was counted at least ten times. V is TRBV9 and J is TRBJ1-2; D perhaps matches TRBD1 (5 bases). CDR3 length: 13 amino acids. V gave up 3 bases and J gave up 4 bases, with 10 bases separating them. CDR1 and CDR2 from the germline V gene are SGDLS and YYNGEE. CDR3 bases: TGTGCCAGCAGCGGGGGGGTGGCCTATGGCTACACCTTC. Translation: CASSGGVAYGYTF.

The rearrangement joins TRBV29-1 to TRBJ2-1; 9 bases match TRBD2. Germline CDR1 SQVTM, CDR2 ANQGSEA. Unmatched junction bases numbered 17, after V lost 5 bases and J lost 0 bases. This CDR3 is built from 19 residues. In DNA form, the CDR3 reads TGCAGCGTTCTTGCGGCAGGGAATAAGCGGGGGGTCTCCTACAATGAGCAGTTCTTC. This gives the protein CSVLAAGNKRGVSYNEQFF.

J is TRBJ2-1 and V is TRBV25-1, with a possible D match to TRBD1 (7 bases). The CDR3 contains 16 residues. The V gene's germline CDR1 is MGHDK and CDR2 SYGVNS. Trimming removed 3 bases from V and 6 bases from J, with 18 bases in between. CDR3 protein: CASSERGRGSINEQFF. CDR3 DNA: TGTGCCAGCAGTGAGAGGGGGCGGGGCTCAATCAATGAGCAGTTCTTC.

The chain combines TRBV18 with TRBJ1-4, with D unclear. The germline gives CDR1 KGHSH, CDR2 LQKENI. V was shortened by 1 base and J by 7 bases, with 7 bases between the two germline ends. This CDR3 comprises 13 residues. The chain's CDR3 is CASSPQDGEKLFF. Here the CDR3 DNA reads TGTGCCAGCTCACCACAGGACGGTGAAAAACTGTTTTTT.

This clonotype has a handful of counts. V is TRBV4-1 and J is TRBJ1-1, with 10 bases that match TRBD1. V shed 6 bases, J shed 2 bases, and the junction held 6 bases outside the gene matches. The germline CDR1 and CDR2 sequences are MGHRA and YSYEKL. The CDR3 is 15 amino acids. The CDR3 coding sequence is TGCGCCAGCAGTCCCAGGGACAGGGGAAACACTGAAGCTTTCTTT. Encoded protein: CASSPRDRGNTEAFF.

This clonotype showed up just once. The chain is built from TRBV28 and TRBJ2-3; 12 bases fit TRBD2. With V trimmed by 8 bases and J by 4 bases, 4 bases remained unmatched. Looked up from germline, CDR1 is MDHEN and CDR2 is SYDVKM. This CDR3 spans 14 amino acids. CDR3 DNA: TGTGCCAGCCAGACTAGCGGGGGAGCAGATACGCAGTATTTT. Translating gives CASQTSGGADTQYF.

This clonotype was found once. The chain carries TRBV6-2 or TRBV6-3 and TRBJ2-5; no clear D. Trimming pared 6 bases from V and 4 bases from J, leaving 6 bases between. The CDR3 loop spans 11 amino acids. Germline assignment: CDR1 MNHEY and CDR2 SVGEGT. The CDR3 reads CASRIVETQYF. The CDR3 nucleotides read TGTGCCAGCAGGATCGTAGAGACCCAGTACTTC.